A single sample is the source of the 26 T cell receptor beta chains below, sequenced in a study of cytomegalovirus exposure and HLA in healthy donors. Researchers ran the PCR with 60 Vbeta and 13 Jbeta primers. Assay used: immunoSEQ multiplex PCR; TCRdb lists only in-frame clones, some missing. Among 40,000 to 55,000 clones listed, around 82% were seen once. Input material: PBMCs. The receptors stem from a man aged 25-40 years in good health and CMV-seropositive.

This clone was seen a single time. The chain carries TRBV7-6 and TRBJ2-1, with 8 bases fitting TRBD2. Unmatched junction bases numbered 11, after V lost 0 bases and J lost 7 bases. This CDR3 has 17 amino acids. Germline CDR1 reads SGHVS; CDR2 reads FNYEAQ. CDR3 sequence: CASSLAQRGLGGNEQFF. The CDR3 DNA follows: TGTGCCAGCAGCTTAGCGCAGCGGGGGCTCGGGGGGAATGAGCAGTTCTTC.

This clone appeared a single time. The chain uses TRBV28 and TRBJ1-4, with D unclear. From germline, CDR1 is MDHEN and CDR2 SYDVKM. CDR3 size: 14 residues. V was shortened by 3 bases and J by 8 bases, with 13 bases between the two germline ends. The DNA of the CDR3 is TGTGCCAGCAGTTTGCGAGGGTACCTGGAAAAACTGTTTTTT. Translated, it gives CASSLRGYLEKLFF.

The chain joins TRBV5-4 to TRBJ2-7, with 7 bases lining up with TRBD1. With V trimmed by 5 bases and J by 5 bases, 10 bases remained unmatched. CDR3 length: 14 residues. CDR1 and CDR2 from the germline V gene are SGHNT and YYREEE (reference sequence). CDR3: CASSQNRGMNEQYF. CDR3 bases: TGTGCCAGCAGTCAAAACAGGGGAATGAACGAGCAGTACTTC.

CDR3 protein: CASSRDRSSSYEQYF. The CDR3 nucleotides read TGCGCCAGCAGCCGGGACAGATCGAGCTCCTACGAGCAGTACTTC. The chain has TRBV5-1 and TRBJ2-7, with 7 positions matching TRBD1. Germline CDR1 SGHRS, CDR2 YFSETQ. CDR3 length: 15 amino acids. The V and J ends lost 4 bases and 0 bases, in that order; junction bases with no gene match: 7. Combining the CDR3 with reference TRBV5-1 and TRBJ2-7 gives the whole variable domain KAGVTQTPRYLIKTRGQQVTLSCSPISGHRSVSWYQQTPGQGLQFLFEYFSETQRNKGNFPGRFSGRQFSNSRSEMNVSTLELGDSALYLCASSRDRSSSYEQYFGPGTRLTVT.

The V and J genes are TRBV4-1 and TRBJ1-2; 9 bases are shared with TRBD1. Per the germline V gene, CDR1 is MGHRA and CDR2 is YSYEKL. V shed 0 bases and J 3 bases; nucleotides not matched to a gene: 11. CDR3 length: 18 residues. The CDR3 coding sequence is TGCGCCAGCAGCCAAGATCGGGGACAGGGAACGGGTGACTATGGCTACACCTTC. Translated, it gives CASSQDRGQGTGDYGYTF.

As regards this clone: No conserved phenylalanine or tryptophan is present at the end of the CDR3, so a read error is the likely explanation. CDR3 sequence: CASSPGTLAYEQYC. The CDR3 DNA follows: TGCGCCAGCAGCCCCGGGACATTAGCCTACGAGCAGTACTGC. This rearrangement joins TRBV5-1 to TRBJ2-7, with D maybe TRBD1 (6 bases). This CDR3 contains 14 residues. Trimming pared 4 bases from V and 2 bases from J, leaving 13 bases between. The germline CDR1 and CDR2 sequences are SGHRS and YFSETQ.

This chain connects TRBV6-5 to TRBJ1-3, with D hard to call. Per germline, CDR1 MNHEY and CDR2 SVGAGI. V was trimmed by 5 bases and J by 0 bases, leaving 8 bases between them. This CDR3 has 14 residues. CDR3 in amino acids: CASSDGISGNTIYF. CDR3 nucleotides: TGTGCCAGCAGTGACGGGATCTCTGGAAACACCATATATTTT.

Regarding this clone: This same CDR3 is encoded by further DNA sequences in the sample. The CDR3 loop is CASSVGGGGYTF. The CDR3 coding sequence is TGTGCCAGCAGCGTAGGAGGGGGAGGCTACACCTTC. This sequence joins TRBV9 and TRBJ1-2, with D possibly matching TRBD1 (6 bases). This CDR3 has 12 amino acids. V lost 0 bases, J lost 8 bases, and 8 bases lay in between. The germline V gene has CDR1 SGDLS and CDR2 YYNGEE.

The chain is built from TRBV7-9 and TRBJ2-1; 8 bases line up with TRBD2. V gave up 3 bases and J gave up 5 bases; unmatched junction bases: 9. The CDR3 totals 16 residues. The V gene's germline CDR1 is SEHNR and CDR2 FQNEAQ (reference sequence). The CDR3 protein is CASSLYERGRNNEQFF. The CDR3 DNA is TGTGCCAGCAGCTTGTATGAGCGGGGGAGAAACAATGAGCAGTTCTTC.

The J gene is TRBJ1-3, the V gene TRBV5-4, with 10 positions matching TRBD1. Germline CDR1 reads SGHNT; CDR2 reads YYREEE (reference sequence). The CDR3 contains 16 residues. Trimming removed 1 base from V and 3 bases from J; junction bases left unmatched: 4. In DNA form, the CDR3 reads TGTGCCAGCAGCTTGATAGGGACAGGGGTTGGAAACACCATATATTTT. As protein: CASSLIGTGVGNTIYF.

The CDR3 nucleotides are TGTGCCAGCAAAAGGACAGTAAATCAGCCCCAGCATTTT. This codes for CASKRTVNQPQHF. This rearrangement joins TRBV2 to TRBJ1-5; weak D call: TRBD1 (6 bases). Germline assignment: CDR1 SNHLY and CDR2 FYNNEI. The CDR3 spans 13 residues. V was shortened by 7 bases and J by 4 bases, with 11 bases between the two germline ends.

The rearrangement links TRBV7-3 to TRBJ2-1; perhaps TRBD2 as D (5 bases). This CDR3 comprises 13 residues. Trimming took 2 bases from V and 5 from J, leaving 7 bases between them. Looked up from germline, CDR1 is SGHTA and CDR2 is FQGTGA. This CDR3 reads CASSLDGDNEQFF. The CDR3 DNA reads TGTGCCAGCAGCTTAGACGGGGACAATGAGCAGTTCTTC.

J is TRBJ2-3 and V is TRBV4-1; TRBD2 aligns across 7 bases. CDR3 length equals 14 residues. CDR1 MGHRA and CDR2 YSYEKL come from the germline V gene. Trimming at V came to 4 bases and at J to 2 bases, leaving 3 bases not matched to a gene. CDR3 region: CASSRRLATDTQYF. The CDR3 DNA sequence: TGCGCCAGCAGCCGAAGACTAGCCACAGATACGCAGTATTTT.

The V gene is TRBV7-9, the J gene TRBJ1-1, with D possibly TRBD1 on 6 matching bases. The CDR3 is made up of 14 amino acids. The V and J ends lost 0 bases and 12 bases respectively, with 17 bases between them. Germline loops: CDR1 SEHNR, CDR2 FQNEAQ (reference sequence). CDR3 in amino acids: CASSLAGTQGETFF. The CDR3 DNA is TGTGCCAGCAGCTTAGCTGGGACACAAGGGGAAACTTTCTTT. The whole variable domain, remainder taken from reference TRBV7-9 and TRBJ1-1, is DTGVSQNPRHKITKRGQNVTFRCDPISEHNRLYWYRQTLGQGPEFLTYFQNEAQLEKSRLLSDRFSAERPKGSFSTLEIQRTEQGDSAMYLCASSLAGTQGETFFGQGTRLTVV.

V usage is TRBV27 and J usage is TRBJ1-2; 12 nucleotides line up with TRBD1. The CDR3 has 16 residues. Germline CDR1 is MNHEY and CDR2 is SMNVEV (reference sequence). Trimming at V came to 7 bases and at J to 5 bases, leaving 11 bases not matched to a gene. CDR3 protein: CASTSTGGQGAYGYTF. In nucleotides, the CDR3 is TGTGCCAGCACCTCAACCGGGGGACAGGGGGCTTATGGCTACACCTTC.

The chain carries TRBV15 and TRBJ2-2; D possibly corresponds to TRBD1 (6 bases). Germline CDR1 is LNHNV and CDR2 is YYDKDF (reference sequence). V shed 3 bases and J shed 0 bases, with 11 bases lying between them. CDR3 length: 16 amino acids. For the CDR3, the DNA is TGTGCCACCAGCAGGGACAGTGGCCCGAACACCGGGGAGCTGTTTTTT. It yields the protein CATSRDSGPNTGELFF. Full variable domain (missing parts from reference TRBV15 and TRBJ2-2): DAMVIQNPRYQVTQFGKPVTLSCSQTLNHNVMYWYQQKSSQAPKLLFHYYDKDFNNEADTPDNFQSRRPNTSFCFLDIRSPGLGDTAMYLCATSRDSGPNTGELFFGEGSRLTVL.

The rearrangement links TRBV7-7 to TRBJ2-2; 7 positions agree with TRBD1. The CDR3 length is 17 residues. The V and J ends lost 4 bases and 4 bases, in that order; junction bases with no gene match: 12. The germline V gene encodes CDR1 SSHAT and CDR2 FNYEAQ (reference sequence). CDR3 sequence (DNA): TGTGCCAGCAGCTCTACTACCGGGACAGTGGTCACCGGGGAGCTGTTTTTT. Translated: CASSSTTGTVVTGELFF.

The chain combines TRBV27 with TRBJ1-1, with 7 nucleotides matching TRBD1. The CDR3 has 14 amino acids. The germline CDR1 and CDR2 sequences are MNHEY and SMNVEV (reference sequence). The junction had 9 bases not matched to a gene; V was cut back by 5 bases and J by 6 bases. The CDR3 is CASSPSLDRAEAFF. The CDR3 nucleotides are TGTGCCAGCAGTCCTAGCCTTGACAGGGCTGAAGCTTTCTTT.

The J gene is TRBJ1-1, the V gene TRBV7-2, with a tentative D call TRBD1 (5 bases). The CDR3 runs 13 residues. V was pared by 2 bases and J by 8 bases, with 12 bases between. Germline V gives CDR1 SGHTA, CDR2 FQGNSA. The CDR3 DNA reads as TGTGCCAGCAGCTTACAGGAGCGGGGCGAAGCTTTCTTT. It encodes CASSLQERGEAFF.

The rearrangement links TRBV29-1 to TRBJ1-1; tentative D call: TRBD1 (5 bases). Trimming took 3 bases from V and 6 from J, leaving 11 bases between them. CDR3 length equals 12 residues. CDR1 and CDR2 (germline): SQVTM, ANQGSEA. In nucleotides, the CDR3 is TGCAGCGTTGAGGGGGGGATAGCTGAAGCTTTCTTT. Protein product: CSVEGGIAEAFF. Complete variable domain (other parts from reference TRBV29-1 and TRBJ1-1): SAVISQKPSRDICQRGTSLTIQCQVDSQVTMMFWYRQQPGQSLTLIATANQGSEATYESGFVIDKFPISRPNLTFSTLTVSNMSPEDSSIYLCSVEGGIAEAFFGQGTRLTVV.

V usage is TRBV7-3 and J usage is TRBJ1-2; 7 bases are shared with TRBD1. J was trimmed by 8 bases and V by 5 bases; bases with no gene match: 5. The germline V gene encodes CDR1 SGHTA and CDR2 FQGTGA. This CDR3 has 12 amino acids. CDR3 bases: TGTGCCAGCAGCGGCAAACAGGGGGGCTACACCTTC. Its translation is CASSGKQGGYTF.

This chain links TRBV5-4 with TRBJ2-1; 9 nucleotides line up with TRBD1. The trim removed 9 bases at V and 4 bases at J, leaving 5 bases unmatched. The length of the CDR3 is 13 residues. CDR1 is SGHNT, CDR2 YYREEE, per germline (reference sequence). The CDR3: CATQGALYNEQFF. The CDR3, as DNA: TGTGCCACACAGGGGGCTCTATACAATGAGCAGTTCTTC.

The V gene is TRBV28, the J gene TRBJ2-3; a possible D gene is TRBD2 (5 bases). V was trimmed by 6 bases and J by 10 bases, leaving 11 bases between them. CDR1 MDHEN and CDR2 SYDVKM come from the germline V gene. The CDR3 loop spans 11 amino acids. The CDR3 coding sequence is TGTGCCAGCAGGGATGTAGCGCCGCAGTATTTT. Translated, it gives CASRDVAPQYF.

The CDR3 region has the DNA TGTGCCAGCAGTCCTTTCACAGGGGGCATCTACGAGCAGTACTTC. Its translation: CASSPFTGGIYEQYF. The V gene is TRBV28, the J gene TRBJ2-7; 9 bases are shared with TRBD1. Unmatched junction bases numbered 8, after V lost 5 bases and J lost 3 bases. The CDR3 has 15 residues. Germline lookup yields CDR1 MDHEN and CDR2 SYDVKM.

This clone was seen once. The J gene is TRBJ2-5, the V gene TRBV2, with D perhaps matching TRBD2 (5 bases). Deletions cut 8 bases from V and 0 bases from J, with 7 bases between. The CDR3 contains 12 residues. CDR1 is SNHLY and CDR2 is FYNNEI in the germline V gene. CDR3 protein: CASGGYQETQYF. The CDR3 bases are TGTGCCAGCGGCGGGTACCAAGAGACCCAGTACTTC.

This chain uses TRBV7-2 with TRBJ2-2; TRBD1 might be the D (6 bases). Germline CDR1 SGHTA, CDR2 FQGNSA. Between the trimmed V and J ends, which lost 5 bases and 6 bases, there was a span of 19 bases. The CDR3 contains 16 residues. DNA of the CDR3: TGTGCCAGCAGCCCCCGAGGGGGTCCCCGGTCCGGGGAGCTGTTTTTT. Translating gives CASSPRGGPRSGELFF.